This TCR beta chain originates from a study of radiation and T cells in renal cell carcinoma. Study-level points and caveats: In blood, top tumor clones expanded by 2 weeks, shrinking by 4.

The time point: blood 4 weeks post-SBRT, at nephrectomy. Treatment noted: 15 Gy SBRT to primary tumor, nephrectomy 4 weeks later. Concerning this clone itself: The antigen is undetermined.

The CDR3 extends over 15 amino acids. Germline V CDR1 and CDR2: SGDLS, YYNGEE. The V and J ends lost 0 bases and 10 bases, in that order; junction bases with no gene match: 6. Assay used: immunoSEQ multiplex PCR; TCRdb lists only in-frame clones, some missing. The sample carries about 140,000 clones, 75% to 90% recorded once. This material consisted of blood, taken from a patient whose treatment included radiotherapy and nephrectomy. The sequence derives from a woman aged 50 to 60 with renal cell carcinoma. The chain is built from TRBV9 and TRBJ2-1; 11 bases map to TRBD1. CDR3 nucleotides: TGTGCCAGCAGCGTAGCCGGGACAGGGGGGTGGGAGCAGTTCTTC. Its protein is CASSVAGTGGWEQFF. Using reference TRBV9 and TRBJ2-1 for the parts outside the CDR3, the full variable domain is DSGVTQTPKHLITATGQRVTLRCSPRSGDLSVYWYQQSLDQGLQFLIQYYNGEERAKGNILERFSAQQFPDLHSELNLSSLELGDSALYFCASSVAGTGGWEQFFGPGTRLTVL.